The rows below give T cell receptor beta chains drawn from one sample of a study of blood T cell repertoires in COVID-19. The assay was immunoSEQ multiplex PCR, and TCRdb's table has in-frame clones only and misses some. The sample yields some 200,000 clones, 85% to 90% seen once. The sequencing sample was made of peripheral blood. These TCRs come from a man at least 80 years old with acute or convalescent COVID-19. Each CDR3 is given without its conserved first and last residue. Only some rows state a clone size, as once, few, many or a class for expanded clones.

NA TRBV28 ASSLAQGSYEQY
NA TRBV9 ASSVEVASNYGYT
NA TRBV6-5 ASSPDNRGNQPQH
NA TRBV5-6 ASSFPAGVRVGANVLT
NA TRBV14 ASSQAPGNSPLH
NA TRBV2 ASSGNSGNQPQH
NA TRBV30 ASNVVRGGSTGELF
NA TRBV5-1 ASSVGQTKNIQY
once TRBV27 ASSLLAGSGELF
NA TRBV11-2 ASSLGQRSTEAF
NA TRBV5-1 ASSLETGVNGYT
NA TRBV6-1 ASSEFGFGYGYT
NA TRBV28 ASRRQGAGNTIY
NA TRBV19 ASSMPLGGVNEKLF
NA TRBV6-6 ASREGTSGNTIY
few TRBV27 ASSLRTGANTEAF
NA TRBV12-3/TRBV12-4 ASSLYGYTEAF
NA TRBV7-2 ASRPTSGGYGYT
once TRBV27 ASTSLRTDKSPQF
NA TRBV18 ASSLDRGGMGNQPQH
NA TRBV15 ATSRDRSANRNEQF
NA TRBV9 ASSPAPETGGKNIQY
NA TRBV28 ASRLSGASSYEQY
NA TRBV28 ASSSSGTSVYNEQF
NA TRBV19 ASSTQGAQETQY
NA TRBV28 ASSSRNRGWY
NA TRBV2 ASSRPTGRSGNSPLH
NA TRBV30 AWRGDSHSGNTIY
NA TRBV6-5 ASRDTGIGGYT
NA TRBV7-9 ASRTGTAVEETQY
NA TRBV19 ASRTSGISLANTGELF
few TRBV28 ASSVGREQY
NA TRBV18 ASSPGQGDQPQH
NA TRBV28 ASSPFRQFDYEQY
NA TRBV29-1 SVARIWTSGMGGNEQF
NA TRBV5-1 ASSLWGVAGNTIY
NA TRBV3-1/TRBV3-2 ASSRTAGVAKNIQY
NA TRBV5-1 ASSLGGAQGKNEKLF
NA TRBV4-1 ASSQASGSLNNEQF
NA TRBV12-3/TRBV12-4 ASSLGAEKQF
NA TRBV6-1 ASSQAPQGYEQY
NA TRBV12-3/TRBV12-4 ASSRTGVDTQY